The 9 T cell receptor beta chains below all came from one sample that was sequenced in a study of CXCR3-negative and CXCR3-positive naive CD8 T cells. TRB cDNA libraries were made by UMI-labeled 5' RACE. Reprocessing the 5' RACE reads, TCRdb reports a single entry for every CDR3 protein and omits DNA. This sample's clone table lists tens of thousands of distinct CDR3 sequences. The sequenced material came from naive CXCR3- CD8+ T cells from blood. The sample's subset: CD45RO-CCR7+CD27+CD95- naive CD8+ T cells lacking CXCR3 (TNR3-). The receptor source for this set is a human donor in good health. Some clones in this sample may be carry-over from other donors' samples.

This sequence joins TRBV6-5 and TRBJ1-5. This CDR3 spans 14 amino acids. From germline, CDR1 is MNHEY and CDR2 SVGAGI. CDR3 region: CASSTSNVFPPQHF.

The genes are TRBV20-1 and TRBJ2-7. The CDR3 totals 13 residues. Germline CDR1 and CDR2: DFQATT and SNEGSKA (reference sequence). The CDR3 here is CSARLGGSYEQYF.

This chain links TRBV29-1 with TRBJ1-1; lacking DNA, the TRBD1 call made by TCRdb goes unchecked. The CDR3 has 15 residues. CDR1 is SQVTM and CDR2 is ANQGSEA in the germline V gene. This CDR3 reads CSVDGVGDRYTEAFF.

This chain joins TRBV29-1 and TRBJ1-1; TCRdb names TRBD1, which stays unverified in the absence of DNA. Germline CDR1 and CDR2: SQVTM and ANQGSEA. CDR3 size: 14 residues. The CDR3 is CSVEGTGLGTEAFF.

The chain couples TRBV2 to TRBJ2-1; no DNA is available, so the TRBD1 call from TCRdb remains unchecked. Germline CDR1 reads SNHLY; CDR2 reads FYNNEI. This CDR3 is built from 15 residues. The CDR3 is CASSAGTTLYNEQFF.

CDR3 sequence reads: CASSQRASTNEKLFF. This chain connects TRBV28 to TRBJ1-4. The CDR3 covers 15 residues. Germline V gives CDR1 MDHEN, CDR2 SYDVKM.

Here the CDR3 reads CSVADGFGGDNEQFF. V and J are TRBV29-1 and TRBJ2-1. CDR3 size: 15 residues. Germline V gives CDR1 SQVTM, CDR2 ANQGSEA.

The V call is TRBV7-9, the J call TRBJ1-5; TCRdb reports TRBD1, a call that lacks DNA to check it against. The CDR3 runs 17 residues. Germline V gene data show CDR1 as SEHNR and CDR2 as FQNEAQ (reference sequence). The chain's CDR3 is CASSSTKDSDSNQPQHF. The full variable domain, rest sourced from reference TRBV7-9 and TRBJ1-5, is DTGVSQNPRHKITKRGQNVTFRCDPISEHNRLYWYRQTLGQGPEFLTYFQNEAQLEKSRLLSDRFSAERPKGSFSTLEIQRTEQGDSAMYLCASSSTKDSDSNQPQHFGDGTRLSIL.

The chain recombines TRBV29-1 with TRBJ2-2; without DNA, the TCRdb call of TRBD1 cannot be checked. Germline V gene sequence: CDR1 SQVTM, CDR2 ANQGSEA. The CDR3 length is 13 residues. The chain's CDR3 is CSVLTGNTGELFF.